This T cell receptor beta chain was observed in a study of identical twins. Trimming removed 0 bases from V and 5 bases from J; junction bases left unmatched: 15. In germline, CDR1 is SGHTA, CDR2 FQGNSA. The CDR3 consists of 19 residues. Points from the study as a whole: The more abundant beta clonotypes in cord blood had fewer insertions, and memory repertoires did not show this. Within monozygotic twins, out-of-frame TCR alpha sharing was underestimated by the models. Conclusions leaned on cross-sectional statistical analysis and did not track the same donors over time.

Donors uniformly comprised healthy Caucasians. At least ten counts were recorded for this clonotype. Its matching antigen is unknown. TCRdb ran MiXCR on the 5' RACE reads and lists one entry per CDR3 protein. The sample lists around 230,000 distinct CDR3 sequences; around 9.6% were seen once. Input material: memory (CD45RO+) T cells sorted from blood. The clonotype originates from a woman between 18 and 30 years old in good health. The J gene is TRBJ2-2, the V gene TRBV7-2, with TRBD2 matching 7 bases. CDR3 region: CASSLAFVSGRGTTGELFF. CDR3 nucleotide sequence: TGTGCCAGCAGCTTAGCGTTTGTTAGCGGGCGAGGAACAACCGGGGAGCTGTTTTTT.